Below, 13 T cell receptor beta chains from the same sample are listed, as sequenced in a study of blood T cell repertoires in COVID-19. Profiled with immunoSEQ multiplex PCR; TCRdb holds only in-frame clones, not every one. The sample includes 150,000 to 200,000 clones, under 80% of them seen just once. Sequencing was done on a sample of peripheral blood. The source is a woman older than 75 with acute or convalescent COVID-19.

Here the CDR3 reads CASSYSGTGEEKLFF. CDR3 DNA sequence: TGTGCCAGCAGTTACTCGGGGACAGGGGAAGAAAAACTGTTTTTT. The chain combines TRBV6-5 with TRBJ1-4, with 10 nucleotides matching TRBD1. The CDR3 contains 15 residues. From germline, CDR1 is MNHEY and CDR2 SVGAGI. Losses at the gene ends were 0 bases for V and 8 bases for J; bases not matched to a gene: 3.

The chain is built from TRBV19 and TRBJ1-1; D is possibly TRBD1 (5 bases). The CDR3 has 12 residues. The germline gives CDR1 LNHDA, CDR2 SQIVND (reference sequence). Between the trimmed V and J ends, which lost 10 bases and 5 bases, there was a span of 14 bases. The CDR3 reads CATRGGGTEAFF. The CDR3 DNA is TGTGCCACCCGCGGGGGAGGAACTGAAGCTTTCTTT.

This chain joins TRBV11-3 and TRBJ2-1; D is uncertain. The germline gives CDR1 SGHNT, CDR2 YENEEA. V was cut by 1 base and J by 0 bases, with 13 bases left in between. The length of the CDR3 is 17 residues. CDR3 DNA: TGTGCCAGCAGCTTAGCCTCAGCGCGGAGCTCCTACAATGAGCAGTTCTTC. As protein: CASSLASARSSYNEQFF.

The DNA for the CDR3 is TGTGCCAGCAGCCGTACTAGCGGGCCCTCCTACGAGCAGTACTTC. Translating it yields CASSRTSGPSYEQYF. This rearrangement joins TRBV5-4 to TRBJ2-7; 9 bases line up with TRBD2. Germline assignment: CDR1 SGHNT and CDR2 YYREEE (reference sequence). There are 15 residues in the CDR3. V lost 4 bases and J lost 0; bases outside the gene matches: 5.

The chain recombines TRBV5-1 with TRBJ1-2; D unclear. Trimming left V 0 bases short and J 4 bases short, with 7 bases between. The CDR3 contains 13 residues. Germline V gene lookup returns CDR1 SGHRS and CDR2 YFSETQ. CDR3 sequence (DNA): TGCGCCAGCAGCTTGGGACAACCCTATGGCTACACCTTC. It codes for CASSLGQPYGYTF.

The chain has TRBV10-1 and TRBJ1-3; a weak D match, TRBD1 (5 bases). There are 16 residues in the CDR3. CDR1 is WNHNN and CDR2 is SYGVQD in the germline V gene (reference sequence). Trimming removed 3 bases from V and 4 bases from J, with 16 bases in between. The CDR3 here is CASSDPAGIRGNTIYF. CDR3 coding DNA: TGCGCCAGCAGTGACCCGGCAGGGATTCGGGGAAACACCATATATTTT.

The rearrangement uses TRBV6-5 and TRBJ2-1; D is undetermined. Per germline, CDR1 MNHEY and CDR2 SVGAGI. CDR3 length equals 12 residues. The V end lost 6 bases, the J end lost 0 bases, and 3 bases lay between the germline ends. CDR3 coding DNA: TGTGCCAGCAGGAGCTCCTACAATGAGCAGTTCTTC. This sequence encodes CASRSSYNEQFF.

The V gene is TRBV20-1, the J gene TRBJ2-3, with TRBD2 identical over 10 bases. Germline lookup yields CDR1 DFQATT and CDR2 SNEGSKA (reference sequence). The V segment lost 3 bases and the J segment 2 bases; nucleotides outside the gene matches: 5. The CDR3 is 15 amino acids. CDR3 in DNA: TGCAGTGCTAGTCCACTAGCGGGATTCACAGATACGCAGTATTTT. Its translation is CSASPLAGFTDTQYF.

The rearrangement uses TRBV7-2 and TRBJ2-4, with D unclear. The germline gives CDR1 SGHTA, CDR2 FQGNSA. Trimming pared 1 base from V and 7 bases from J, leaving 5 bases between. There are 12 residues in the CDR3. CDR3 nucleotides: TGTGCCAGCAGCTTAGATTCTAACATTCAGTACTTC. Its translation is CASSLDSNIQYF.

The V call is TRBV11-2, the J call TRBJ2-5, with a tentative D call TRBD1 (5 bases). Trimming took off 0 bases at V and 6 bases at J, with 8 bases between the two ends. This CDR3 contains 13 residues. Germline V gene data show CDR1 as SGHAT and CDR2 as FQNNGV. The CDR3 nucleotides read TGTGCCAGCAGCTTAGAAGGGGCGCAGACCCAGTACTTC. Amino acids: CASSLEGAQTQYF. Together with reference TRBV11-2 and TRBJ2-5, the CDR3 gives the full variable domain: EAGVAQSPRYKIIEKRQSVAFWCNPISGHATLYWYQQILGQGPKLLIQFQNNGVVDDSQLPKDRFSAERLKGVDSTLKIQPAKLEDSAVYLCASSLEGAQTQYFGPGTRLLVL.

The rearrangement links TRBV18 to TRBJ1-1; D is perhaps TRBD1 (5 bases). The germline V gene has CDR1 KGHSH and CDR2 LQKENI. The CDR3 covers 18 residues. V was shortened by 3 bases and J by 0 bases, with 20 bases between the two germline ends. The CDR3: CASSPGGASVPMNTEAFF. The CDR3 region has the DNA TGTGCCAGCTCACCGGGAGGGGCCTCGGTCCCCATGAACACTGAAGCTTTCTTT.

J is TRBJ2-2 and V is TRBV30; TRBD2 agrees at 8 bases. CDR1 is GTSNPN and CDR2 is SVGIG in the germline V gene (reference sequence). The length of the CDR3 is 15 residues. V shed 3 bases and J 1 base; nucleotides not matched to a gene: 4. The CDR3 reads CAWRPTSGNTGELFF. The CDR3 nucleotides read TGTGCCTGGAGGCCAACTAGCGGGAACACCGGGGAGCTGTTTTTT.

V is TRBV7-9 and J is TRBJ1-5; 8 bases line up with TRBD1. Germline V gene lookup returns CDR1 SEHNR and CDR2 FQNEAQ (reference sequence). The V and J ends lost 5 bases and 1 base, in that order; junction bases with no gene match: 7. The CDR3 is 16 amino acids. The CDR3 is CASSRGQGGSNQPQHF. The DNA of the CDR3 is TGTGCCAGCAGCAGAGGACAGGGAGGAAGCAATCAGCCCCAGCATTTT. Combining the CDR3 with reference TRBV7-9 and TRBJ1-5 gives the whole variable domain DTGVSQNPRHKITKRGQNVTFRCDPISEHNRLYWYRQTLGQGPEFLTYFQNEAQLEKSRLLSDRFSAERPKGSFSTLEIQRTEQGDSAMYLCASSRGQGGSNQPQHFGDGTRLSIL.